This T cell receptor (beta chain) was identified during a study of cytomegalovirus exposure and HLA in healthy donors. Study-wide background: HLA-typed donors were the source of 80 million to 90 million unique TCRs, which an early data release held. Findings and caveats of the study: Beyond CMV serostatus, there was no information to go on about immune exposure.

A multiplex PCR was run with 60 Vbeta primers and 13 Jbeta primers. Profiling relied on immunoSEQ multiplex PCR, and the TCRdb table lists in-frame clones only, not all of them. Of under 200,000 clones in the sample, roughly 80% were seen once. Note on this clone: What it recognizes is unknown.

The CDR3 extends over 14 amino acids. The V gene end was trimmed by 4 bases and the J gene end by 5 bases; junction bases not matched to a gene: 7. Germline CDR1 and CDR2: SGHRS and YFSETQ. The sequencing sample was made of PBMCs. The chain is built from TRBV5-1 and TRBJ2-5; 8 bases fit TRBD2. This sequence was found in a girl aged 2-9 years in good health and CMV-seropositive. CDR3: CASSPGLEWETQYF. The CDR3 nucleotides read TGCGCCAGCAGCCCGGGACTAGAATGGGAGACCCAGTACTTC.